Following are 9 T cell receptor beta chains from one sample sequenced in a study of vaccination and CD4 T cells after COVID-19. The Oncomine TCR Beta short-read assay was applied to DNA of cultured CD4+ T cells. TCRdb analysed the PCR reads with MiXCR anew, one entry per CDR3 protein. This table holds about 14,000 distinct CDR3 sequences, around 73% found once. Treatment here: roughly 10-day PBMC culture with coronavirus spike peptide pools or control peptides (ViraFEST assay). No antigen has been identified for these receptors. Source material: CD4+ T cells from blood, cultured in vitro. These receptors were collected from a human donor who had recovered from COVID-19.

The genes are TRBV7-2 and TRBJ2-7, with 8 bases identical to TRBD1. Germline lookup yields CDR1 SGHTA and CDR2 FQGNSA. Germline trimming cut 3 bases from V and 3 bases from J; bases unmatched to any gene: 4. The CDR3 extends over 14 amino acids. The CDR3 sequence: CASSFRDRNYEQYF. Written as DNA, the CDR3 is TGTGCCAGCAGCTTCCGGGACAGGAACTACGAGCAGTACTTC.

Turning to this clonotype: The junction shows a germline mismatch at one end, possibly a read error. The chain links TRBV24-1 to TRBJ2-5; tentatively, D is TRBD2 (6 bases). The CDR3 has 18 amino acids. From germline, CDR1 is KGHDR and CDR2 SFDVKD. CDR3 in DNA: TGTGCCACCAGTGATCCCCTCGACGGGACTCCGCCTGGAGAGACCCAGAACTTC. It translates to CATSDPLDGTPPGETQNF.

The V call is TRBV7-9, the J call TRBJ1-1; TRBD1 matches at 8 bases. Germline values: CDR1 SEHNR, CDR2 FQNEAQ (reference sequence). After removal of 5 bases from V and 5 bases from J, the junction contained 10 bases not matched to a gene. The CDR3 spans 15 residues. As DNA, the CDR3 is TGTGCCAGCAGCCCCTTCTCGACAGGGGAAACTGAAGCTTTCTTT. This codes for CASSPFSTGETEAFF.

The chain is built from TRBV11-2 and TRBJ1-5; D might be TRBD1 (6 bases). The V gene lost 5 bases and the J gene lost 4 bases, with 21 bases spanning the gap. Germline lookup yields CDR1 SGHAT and CDR2 FQNNGV. The CDR3 has 17 residues. The CDR3: CASSRLQGRGRNQPQHF. The CDR3 DNA is TGTGCCAGCAGCCGATTACAGGGTAGGGGCAGAAATCAGCCCCAGCATTTT.

As regards this clonotype: A read error is possible here, since a much larger clone lies one base away. The conserved phenylalanine or tryptophan normally closing the CDR3 is absent here, so this likely arose from a read error. The limits of the CDR3 on the DNA are not certain, so only TCRdb's listed CDR3 is given. The V and J genes are TRBV6-5 and TRBJ2-3; the D call TRBD2 from the table was never checked on the DNA. Termini included, the CDR3 measures 9 amino acids. The germline CDR1 and CDR2 sequences are MNHEY and SVGAGI. This CDR3 is CAGSYQAGN.

The V gene is TRBV12-3 or TRBV12-4, the J gene TRBJ1-1; TRBD1 might be the D (5 bases). Trimming pared 5 bases from V and 6 bases from J, leaving 16 bases between. The CDR3 consists of 14 residues. In DNA form, the CDR3 reads TGTGCCAGCAGTACGGGACTAGGGAGCGCTGAAGCTTTCTTT. It specifies CASSTGLGSAEAFF.

The chain combines TRBV6-5 with TRBJ1-1; D not certain. V dropped 4 bases and J dropped 4 bases, with 10 bases sitting between them. Germline-derived CDR1 and CDR2 are MNHEY and SVGAGI. This CDR3 has 13 residues. CDR3 amino acids: CASSSLWGTEAFF. CDR3 in DNA: TGTGCCAGCAGTTCACTTTGGGGCACTGAAGCTTTCTTT.

The chain joins TRBV6-5 to TRBJ1-2; D might be TRBD1 (6 bases). CDR1 and CDR2 from the germline V gene are MNHEY and SVGAGI. Trimming pared 0 bases from V and 4 bases from J, leaving 12 bases between. This CDR3 has 15 amino acids. The CDR3 DNA reads TGTGCCAGCAGTTACTCGATGGGGGGGCCCTATGGCTACACCTTC. It specifies CASSYSMGGPYGYTF.

The chain combines TRBV6-1 with TRBJ2-7; 7 bases fit TRBD1. CDR1 and CDR2 from the germline V gene are MNHNS and SASEGT. The V segment lost 6 bases and the J segment 2 bases; nucleotides outside the gene matches: 7. The CDR3 is made up of 14 amino acids. DNA for the CDR3: TGTGCCAGCAGCTCGGGACAGTCGACCTACGAGCAGTACTTC. Residues: CASSSGQSTYEQYF.